This entry lists 24 T cell receptor beta chains sequenced from one sample in a study of blood T cell repertoires in COVID-19. TCRdb keeps only in-frame clones here, not all; method: immunoSEQ multiplex PCR. The table has tens of thousands of clones, over 70% seen once. The sequenced material came from peripheral blood. The receptors were gathered from a man in his fifties or sixties with acute or convalescent COVID-19.

This chain uses TRBV5-4 with TRBJ2-5; tentatively, D is TRBD1 (6 bases). V was trimmed by 4 bases and J by 4 bases, leaving 14 bases between them. CDR3 length: 14 residues. Germline values: CDR1 SGHNT, CDR2 YYREEE (reference sequence). Written as DNA, the CDR3 is TGTGCCAGCAGCGCCCTTCAAGGGGGAGAGACCCAGTACTTC. This gives the protein CASSALQGGETQYF.

The chain is built from TRBV5-5 and TRBJ1-6, with a weak D call TRBD1 (5 bases). The CDR3 length is 15 residues. V was trimmed by 0 bases and J by 5 bases, leaving 9 bases between them. The germline gives CDR1 SGHKS, CDR2 YYEKEE (reference sequence). The CDR3 here is CASSLVGGDNSPLHF. CDR3 DNA: TGTGCCAGCAGCTTGGTCGGGGGGGATAATTCACCCCTCCACTTT.

The chain employs TRBV6-4 and TRBJ2-1; 11 bases align to TRBD1. The CDR3 covers 14 residues. The V gene end was trimmed by 2 bases and the J gene end by 6 bases; junction bases not matched to a gene: 0. The germline V gene has CDR1 MRHNA and CDR2 SNTAGT. CDR3 in amino acids: CASSDGTGGNEQFF. The DNA for the CDR3 is TGTGCCAGCAGTGACGGGACAGGGGGCAATGAGCAGTTCTTC.

The chain has TRBV4-2 and TRBJ2-1; the match to TRBD1 covers 11 bases. The germline V gene encodes CDR1 LGHNA and CDR2 YNFKEQ. V trimming: 8 bases; J trimming: 3 bases; junction bases outside the gene matches: 15. The CDR3 extends over 18 amino acids. CDR3 sequence (DNA): TGTGCCAGCCAACCGGGACAGGGGGGTGTAGGAAGCTACAATGAGCAGTTCTTC. It yields the protein CASQPGQGGVGSYNEQFF.

This clone has more than one count but fewer than ten. The DNA for the CDR3 is TGTGCCACCAGTGACTCTTTGGAGAGATTCTACGAGCAGTACGTC. Residues: CATSDSLERFYEQYV. The V and J genes are TRBV24-1 and TRBJ2-7; the D is unclear. Trimming left V 4 bases short and J 3 bases short, with 15 bases between. CDR1 KGHDR and CDR2 SFDVKD come from the germline V gene. This CDR3 is 15 amino acids long.

The V and J genes are TRBV3-1 (or the pseudogene TRBV3-2) and TRBJ1-2; D is uncertain. In germline, CDR1 is LGHDT, CDR2 YNNKEL (reference sequence). CDR3 length: 13 amino acids. V lost 2 bases and J 7 bases, leaving 11 bases between the germline ends. The CDR3 protein is CASSQYSAGGYTF. The CDR3, as DNA: TGTGCCAGCAGCCAATACAGTGCCGGTGGCTACACCTTC.

This clone was seen a few times. V is TRBV25-1 and J is TRBJ1-2; D not resolved. CDR3 length: 15 amino acids. The V gene's germline CDR1 is MGHDK and CDR2 SYGVNS. V gave up 1 base and J gave up 5 bases, with 14 bases separating them. The CDR3 DNA reads TGTGCCAGCAGTGAATGGTCTTCAAGGAGTTATGGCTACACCTTC. This encodes CASSEWSSRSYGYTF.

This sequence joins TRBV5-1 and TRBJ1-1; D may be TRBD1 (5 bases). The germline V gene has CDR1 SGHRS and CDR2 YFSETQ. This CDR3 has 13 residues. V shed 9 bases and J shed 1 base, with 13 bases lying between them. The DNA for the CDR3 is TGCGCCACACAGATAGGGGCGAACACTGAAGCTTTCTTT. This translates into CATQIGANTEAFF.

The gene calls are TRBV20-1 and TRBJ1-1; TRBD1 might be the D (6 bases). CDR3 length: 11 residues. Between the trimmed V and J ends, which lost 3 bases and 10 bases, there was a span of 12 bases. Germline V lookup: CDR1 DFQATT, CDR2 SNEGSKA (reference sequence). CDR3 sequence reads: CSASFQGIAFF. CDR3 nucleotide sequence: TGCAGTGCTAGTTTCCAGGGGATAGCTTTCTTT.

This clone was seen only a few times. The chain employs TRBV10-1 and TRBJ1-3; D gene unclear. This CDR3 comprises 13 residues. Trimming removed 6 bases at V and 2 bases at J, with 8 bases between. Per germline, CDR1 WNHNN and CDR2 SYGVQD (reference sequence). CDR3 in DNA: TGCGCCAGCAGCCGCGAACCTGGAAACACCATATATTTT. It translates to CASSREPGNTIYF.

This clone occurred once. The chain combines TRBV19 with TRBJ1-1; D is perhaps TRBD1 (6 bases). CDR1 is LNHDA, CDR2 SQIVND, per germline (reference sequence). CDR3 length: 16 residues. V lost 3 bases and J 4 bases, leaving 18 bases between the germline ends. The CDR3 DNA sequence: TGTGCCAGTAGTATGGGGGGGGCAGGTGCAGTCACTGAAGCTTTCTTT. Amino acid sequence: CASSMGGAGAVTEAFF.

The chain uses TRBV9 and TRBJ2-1; 9 bases fit TRBD1. With 3 bases clipped from V and 1 base from J, the junction kept 2 bases outside the gene matches. Germline V lookup: CDR1 SGDLS, CDR2 YYNGEE. The CDR3 loop spans 15 amino acids. CDR3 in DNA: TGTGCCAGCAGCGCAGGGACAGGGTCCTACAATGAGCAGTTCTTC. Protein: CASSAGTGSYNEQFF.

The V and J genes are TRBV7-2 and TRBJ2-1, with 8 bases lining up with TRBD1. Germline CDR1 is SGHTA and CDR2 is FQGNSA. This CDR3 contains 15 residues. Losses at the gene ends were 5 bases for V and 4 bases for J; bases not matched to a gene: 7. The CDR3, as DNA: TGTGCCAGCAGCCCATTCGGACAGGGTTACAATGAGCAGTTCTTC. Amino acid sequence: CASSPFGQGYNEQFF.

The rearrangement joins TRBV4-1 to TRBJ2-3; a weak D match, TRBD1 (5 bases). V was pared by 4 bases and J by 0 bases, with 11 bases between. The CDR3 is 15 amino acids. Germline assignment: CDR1 MGHRA and CDR2 YSYEKL. Here the CDR3 reads CASSRETASTDTQYF. Here the CDR3 DNA reads TGCGCCAGCAGCCGAGAGACAGCTAGCACAGATACGCAGTATTTT.

On this clone itself: At one boundary the junction diverges from the germline segment, which might be a read error. The rearrangement uses TRBV5-1 and TRBJ2-1, with 12 bases that match TRBD1. CDR1 and CDR2 from the germline V gene are SGHRS and YFSETQ. This CDR3 region has 14 residues. The CDR3 sequence: CASSLGQGAREQFF. CDR3 DNA: TGCGCCAGCAGTTTGGGACAGGGGGCCCGGGAGCAGTTCTTC. The complete variable domain, with remaining parts taken from reference TRBV5-1 and TRBJ2-1, reads KAGVTQTPRYLIKTRGQQVTLSCSPISGHRSVSWYQQTPGQGLQFLFEYFSETQRNKGNFPGRFSGRQFSNSRSEMNVSTLELGDSALYLCASSLGQGAREQFFGPGTRLTVL.

The chain uses TRBV28 and TRBJ1-4; the D is unclear. The CDR3 contains 13 residues. Germline lookup yields CDR1 MDHEN and CDR2 SYDVKM. Trimming removed 8 bases at V and 3 bases at J, with 10 bases between. CDR3 in amino acids: CASHSESNEKLFF. The CDR3 DNA follows: TGTGCCAGCCACTCGGAGTCTAATGAAAAACTGTTTTTT.

The rearrangement joins TRBV6-5 to TRBJ1-1; D perhaps matches TRBD1 (5 bases). Germline CDR1 MNHEY, CDR2 SVGAGI. Trimming pared 6 bases from V and 2 bases from J, leaving 10 bases between. The CDR3 is 13 residues long. The CDR3 loop reads CASRATGNTEAFF. In DNA form, the CDR3 reads TGTGCCAGCAGAGCAACAGGAAACACTGAAGCTTTCTTT.

This clone has a handful of counts. The chain has TRBV5-4 and TRBJ2-3; a weak D match, TRBD2 (5 bases). CDR3 size: 15 residues. Germline V gene sequence: CDR1 SGHNT, CDR2 YYREEE (reference sequence). V was clipped by 0 bases and J by 1 base, with 9 bases between them. CDR3 residues: CASSLELGGTDTQYF. As DNA, the CDR3 is TGTGCCAGCAGCTTGGAACTAGGTGGCACAGATACGCAGTATTTT. The full variable domain, in which reference TRBV5-4 and TRBJ2-3 provide the parts outside the CDR3, is ETGVTQSPTHLIKTRGQQVTLRCSSQSGHNTVSWYQQALGQGPQFIFQYYREEENGRGNFPPRFSGLQFPNYSSELNVNALELDDSALYLCASSLELGGTDTQYFGPGTRLTVL.

The gene calls are TRBV11-2 and TRBJ1-3, with 8 bases matching TRBD1. The CDR3 consists of 16 residues. Germline V gives CDR1 SGHAT, CDR2 FQNNGV. V was pared by 5 bases and J by 4 bases, with 10 bases of the junction left unmatched. In nucleotides, the CDR3 is TGTGCCAGCAGCCCCCGATGGACAGGGATAGGAAACACCATATATTTT. This codes for CASSPRWTGIGNTIYF.

The chain uses TRBV2 and TRBJ2-1, with 8 bases fitting TRBD1. The CDR3 has 14 residues. The V gene end was trimmed by 7 bases and the J gene end by 6 bases; junction bases not matched to a gene: 8. Per the germline V gene, CDR1 is SNHLY and CDR2 is FYNNEI. The CDR3 sequence is CASTPDRVSNEQFF. Here the CDR3 DNA reads TGTGCCAGCACCCCGGACAGGGTCAGCAATGAGCAGTTCTTC.

V is TRBV6-5 and J is TRBJ2-2, with 7 bases lining up with TRBD1. This CDR3 is built from 15 residues. With 10 bases clipped from V and 6 bases from J, the junction kept 14 bases outside the gene matches. Germline CDR1 MNHEY, CDR2 SVGAGI. The CDR3 protein is CATLSRQGKAGELFF. CDR3 nucleotide sequence: TGTGCCACCCTTAGTCGACAGGGTAAGGCCGGGGAGCTGTTTTTT.

The rearrangement links TRBV5-1 to TRBJ2-7; D not resolved. The CDR3 is 14 amino acids. The germline gives CDR1 SGHRS, CDR2 YFSETQ. V lost 3 bases to trimming and J lost 7 bases, with 17 bases between them. CDR3 coding DNA: TGCGCCAGCAGCTCCGGCGACACGGTGGATGAGCAGTACGTC. It codes for CASSSGDTVDEQYV.

This clone was picked up a small number of times. V is TRBV10-3 and J is TRBJ1-1; 8 positions agree with TRBD1. Trimming at V came to 6 bases and at J to 1 base, leaving 7 bases not matched to a gene. This CDR3 region has 15 residues. Per the germline V gene, CDR1 is ENHRY and CDR2 is SYGVKD. CDR3: CAIRSPGTGNTEAFF. The CDR3 nucleotides are TGTGCCATCAGAAGTCCCGGGACAGGGAACACTGAAGCTTTCTTT.

The chain carries TRBV11-2 and TRBJ1-2, with D possibly being TRBD1 (6 bases). The CDR3 totals 15 residues. Per the germline V gene, CDR1 is SGHAT and CDR2 is FQNNGV. Deletions cut 1 base from V and 6 bases from J, with 15 bases between. In DNA form, the CDR3 reads TGTGCCAGCAGCTTAGGAGTAGGGGGTTCCGATGGCTACACCTTC. Translated: CASSLGVGGSDGYTF.